The rows below give T cell receptor beta chains drawn from one sample of a study of cytomegalovirus exposure and HLA in healthy donors. Sequencing used immunoSEQ multiplex PCR; TCRdb keeps in-frame clones, though not all of them. Of about 190,000 clones in the sample, under 85% were seen once. Sequences were obtained from PBMCs. The receptors originated from a woman aged 18-29 years in good health and CMV-seronegative. The CDR3 runs from the conserved cysteine through the conserved F or W. The order of the fields is J gene, D gene, clone size, V gene, CDR3 protein, CDR3 DNA. D genes are given only for firm matches. Only part of the rows carry a size: once, few, many, or a class if the clone is expanded.

j_gene: TRBJ2-4
d_gene: -
abundance: -
v_gene: TRBV5-4
CDR3aa: CASSLGRLAKNIQYF
CDR3nt: TGTGCCAGCAGCTTGGGCAGATTAGCCAAAAACATTCAGTACTTC

j_gene: TRBJ2-1
d_gene: TRBD2
abundance: -
v_gene: TRBV6-1
CDR3aa: CASTEGGGTSHEQFF
CDR3nt: TGTGCCAGCACCGAGGGGGGTGGGACTAGCCATGAGCAGTTCTTC

j_gene: TRBJ2-1
d_gene: TRBD2
abundance: once
v_gene: TRBV30
CDR3aa: CAWIGTSGYNEQFF
CDR3nt: TGTGCCTGGATCGGGACTAGCGGCTACAATGAGCAGTTCTTC

j_gene: TRBJ2-2
d_gene: -
abundance: -
v_gene: TRBV7-9
CDR3aa: CASPTSGSWKNTGELFF
CDR3nt: TGTGCCAGCCCAACCTCGGGTAGCTGGAAGAACACCGGGGAGCTGTTTTTT

j_gene: TRBJ1-3
d_gene: -
abundance: -
v_gene: TRBV5-5
CDR3aa: CASSYIISGNTIYF
CDR3nt: TGTGCCAGCAGCTACATAATCTCTGGAAACACCATATATTTT

j_gene: TRBJ1-2
d_gene: -
abundance: -
v_gene: TRBV2
CDR3aa: CTITGGPNYGYTF
CDR3nt: TGTACAATTACGGGGGGCCCCAACTATGGCTACACCTTC

j_gene: TRBJ2-1
d_gene: -
abundance: few
v_gene: TRBV30
CDR3aa: CASVGLAEQFF
CDR3nt: TGTGCCTCTGTAGGTTTAGCTGAGCAGTTCTTC

j_gene: TRBJ1-5
d_gene: -
abundance: -
v_gene: TRBV28
CDR3aa: CASYSRYSNQPQHF
CDR3nt: TGTGCCAGTTACAGCCGATATAGCAATCAGCCCCAGCATTTT

j_gene: TRBJ1-2
d_gene: -
abundance: -
v_gene: TRBV30
CDR3aa: CAWSVNSNYGYTF
CDR3nt: TGTGCCTGGAGTGTAAACAGCAACTATGGCTACACCTTC

j_gene: TRBJ2-7
d_gene: -
abundance: -
v_gene: TRBV19
CDR3aa: CASSAGPSYEQYF
CDR3nt: TGTGCCAGTAGTGCGGGGCCCTCCTACGAGCAGTACTTC

j_gene: TRBJ1-3
d_gene: -
abundance: -
v_gene: TRBV28
CDR3aa: CASSYSGHSGNTIYF
CDR3nt: TGTGCCAGCAGTTACTCAGGGCACTCTGGAAACACCATATATTTT

j_gene: TRBJ2-5
d_gene: -
abundance: -
v_gene: TRBV7-7
CDR3aa: CASSPRVGDQETQYF
CDR3nt: TGTGCCAGCAGCCCCAGAGTAGGGGACCAAGAGACCCAGTACTTC

j_gene: TRBJ2-3
d_gene: TRBD2
abundance: once
v_gene: TRBV30
CDR3aa: CAWSVPASGTTDTQYF
CDR3nt: TGTGCCTGGAGTGTACCCGCTAGCGGGACCACAGATACGCAGTATTTT

j_gene: TRBJ2-3
d_gene: TRBD2
abundance: -
v_gene: TRBV10-2
CDR3aa: CASSYSGGVTDTQYF
CDR3nt: TGCGCCAGCAGTTATAGCGGGGGGGTAACAGATACGCAGTATTTT

j_gene: TRBJ1-6
d_gene: -
abundance: -
v_gene: TRBV28
CDR3aa: CASSTQPGLNSPLHF
CDR3nt: TGTGCCAGCAGTACCCAACCGGGACTCAATTCACCCCTCCACTTT

j_gene: TRBJ1-1
d_gene: TRBD1
abundance: -
v_gene: TRBV7-9
CDR3aa: CASRQVRDRDFRTEAFF
CDR3nt: TGTGCCAGCCGGCAGGTGAGGGACAGGGACTTTAGGACTGAAGCTTTCTTT

j_gene: TRBJ2-5
d_gene: TRBD1
abundance: -
v_gene: TRBV28
CDR3aa: CASSSGQKETQYF
CDR3nt: TGTGCCAGCAGCTCGGGACAGAAAGAGACCCAGTACTTC

j_gene: TRBJ2-1
d_gene: -
abundance: -
v_gene: TRBV5-8
CDR3aa: CASSRSFHEQFF
CDR3nt: TGTGCCAGCTCGCGGTCGTTCCATGAGCAGTTCTTC

j_gene: TRBJ2-5
d_gene: -
abundance: -
v_gene: TRBV10-2
CDR3aa: CASSPPGNQETQYF
CDR3nt: TGCGCCAGCTCCCCCCCGGGGAACCAAGAGACCCAGTACTTC

j_gene: TRBJ1-1
d_gene: TRBD1
abundance: -
v_gene: TRBV29-1
CDR3aa: CSVKEGGQGRVEAFF
CDR3nt: TGCAGCGTTAAAGAGGGGGGACAGGGTAGGGTTGAAGCTTTCTTT

j_gene: TRBJ2-5
d_gene: -
abundance: -
v_gene: TRBV5-4
CDR3aa: CASSLAGVRVETQYF
CDR3nt: TGTGCCAGCAGCTTGGCTGGAGTGCGGGTGGAGACCCAGTACTTC

j_gene: TRBJ2-1
d_gene: TRBD2
abundance: -
v_gene: TRBV5-6
CDR3aa: CASSLLGEGEFF
CDR3nt: TGTGCCAGCAGCTTGTTGGGGGAGGGTGAGTTCTTC

j_gene: TRBJ1-1
d_gene: TRBD1
abundance: -
v_gene: TRBV18
CDR3aa: CASSPPGQYTEAFF
CDR3nt: TGTGCCAGCTCACCACCGGGACAGTACACTGAAGCTTTCTTT

j_gene: TRBJ1-1
d_gene: -
abundance: once
v_gene: TRBV15
CDR3aa: CATSEARGGNTEAFF
CDR3nt: TGTGCCACCAGCGAGGCGCGAGGGGGGAACACTGAAGCTTTCTTT

j_gene: TRBJ2-7
d_gene: TRBD1
abundance: -
v_gene: TRBV29-1
CDR3aa: CSAVLDRELYEQYF
CDR3nt: TGCAGCGCCGTCTTGGACAGGGAACTCTACGAGCAGTACTTC

j_gene: TRBJ1-1
d_gene: -
abundance: -
v_gene: TRBV29-1
CDR3aa: CSVAGAMNTEAFF
CDR3nt: TGCAGCGTTGCCGGAGCAATGAACACTGAAGCTTTCTTT

j_gene: TRBJ1-2
d_gene: -
abundance: -
v_gene: TRBV6-5
CDR3aa: CASRGLDYGYTF
CDR3nt: TGTGCCAGCAGGGGCCTCGACTATGGCTACACCTTC

j_gene: TRBJ2-7
d_gene: TRBD2
abundance: few
v_gene: TRBV9
CDR3aa: CASSLSGGGEQYF
CDR3nt: TGTGCCAGCAGCCTCTCGGGGGGTGGCGAGCAGTACTTC

j_gene: TRBJ1-5
d_gene: -
abundance: -
v_gene: TRBV7-9
CDR3aa: CASSWGLSNQPQHF
CDR3nt: TGTGCCAGCAGCTGGGGACTGAGCAATCAGCCCCAGCATTTT

j_gene: TRBJ2-7
d_gene: TRBD1
abundance: -
v_gene: TRBV18
CDR3aa: CASSPQHGTGGPSYEQYF
CDR3nt: TGTGCCAGCTCACCTCAACACGGGACAGGGGGCCCCTCCTACGAGCAGTACTTC

j_gene: TRBJ2-7
d_gene: TRBD1
abundance: -
v_gene: TRBV6-1
CDR3aa: CASSPAPGTAEQYF
CDR3nt: TGTGCCAGCAGTCCCGCCCCGGGGACAGCCGAGCAGTACTTC

j_gene: TRBJ1-2
d_gene: -
abundance: -
v_gene: TRBV28
CDR3aa: CASSRPDSYGYTF
CDR3nt: TGTGCCAGCAGTCGTCCGGACAGCTATGGCTACACCTTC

j_gene: TRBJ1-2
d_gene: TRBD1
abundance: -
v_gene: TRBV9
CDR3aa: CASSDRQGFYGYTF
CDR3nt: TGTGCCAGCAGCGATCGACAGGGCTTCTATGGCTACACCTTC

j_gene: TRBJ1-1
d_gene: TRBD1
abundance: -
v_gene: TRBV4-1
CDR3aa: CASSQGTGVVTEAFF
CDR3nt: TGCGCCAGCAGCCAGGGGACAGGGGTTGTCACTGAAGCTTTCTTT

j_gene: TRBJ1-2
d_gene: TRBD1
abundance: -
v_gene: TRBV5-5
CDR3aa: CASSSSGTGRGYTF
CDR3nt: TGTGCCAGCAGCTCGTCCGGGACAGGGCGGGGCTACACCTTC

j_gene: TRBJ2-1
d_gene: TRBD2
abundance: few
v_gene: TRBV7-3
CDR3aa: CASSLDSGDGNEQFF
CDR3nt: TGTGCCAGCAGCTTAGATAGCGGGGATGGTAATGAGCAGTTCTTC

j_gene: TRBJ1-4
d_gene: -
abundance: -
v_gene: TRBV30
CDR3aa: CAWSVGVGEKLFF
CDR3nt: TGTGCCTGGAGTGTAGGGGTCGGAGAAAAACTGTTTTTT

j_gene: TRBJ2-3
d_gene: -
abundance: -
v_gene: TRBV19
CDR3aa: CASSIAVSPKDTQYF
CDR3nt: TGTGCCAGTAGTATAGCAGTATCCCCCAAAGATACGCAGTATTTT

j_gene: TRBJ2-3
d_gene: TRBD2
abundance: -
v_gene: TRBV15
CDR3aa: CATSRASGRRTDTQYF
CDR3nt: TGTGCCACCAGCAGGGCTAGCGGGAGGCGGACAGATACGCAGTATTTT

j_gene: TRBJ1-1
d_gene: -
abundance: -
v_gene: TRBV5-1
CDR3aa: CASSLDTAGNTEAFF
CDR3nt: TGCGCCAGCAGCTTGGACACAGCGGGGAACACTGAAGCTTTCTTT

j_gene: TRBJ2-7
d_gene: -
abundance: -
v_gene: TRBV29-1
CDR3aa: CSAVSIRGKSSYEQYF
CDR3nt: TGCAGCGCCGTCTCTATTAGGGGGAAGAGCTCCTACGAGCAGTACTTC

j_gene: TRBJ1-3
d_gene: -
abundance: once
v_gene: TRBV7-2
CDR3aa: CASSLVGSTGNTIYF
CDR3nt: TGTGCCAGCAGCTTAGTGGGGAGCACTGGAAACACCATATATTTT

j_gene: TRBJ1-1
d_gene: -
abundance: -
v_gene: TRBV5-1
CDR3aa: CASSLAGLGNTEAFF
CDR3nt: TGCGCCAGCAGCTTGGCGGGTTTGGGGAACACTGAAGCTTTCTTT

j_gene: TRBJ2-5
d_gene: -
abundance: -
v_gene: TRBV20-1
CDR3aa: CSYRDRETQYF
CDR3nt: TGCAGCTACAGGGATAGAGAGACCCAGTACTTC

j_gene: TRBJ2-1
d_gene: -
abundance: few
v_gene: TRBV28
CDR3aa: CASSFVITSSNGYNEQFF
CDR3nt: TGTGCCAGCAGTTTCGTCATAACGTCGTCTAATGGCTACAATGAGCAGTTCTTC